A single T cell receptor beta chain is shown here with its context. Its antigen is not known. These data are taken from a study of T cell responses to AZD1222 COVID-19 vaccine. TCRdb's table, derived via immunoSEQ multiplex PCR, lists solely in-frame clones and lacks some. The table records around 110,000 clones, 85% to 95% of them present only once. The CDR3 consists of 15 residues. Germline assignment: CDR1 MNHNY and CDR2 SVGAGI (reference sequence). The V gene lost 6 bases and the J gene lost 7 bases, with 19 bases spanning the gap. Overall study results and limits: The number of AZD1222 recipients seropositive at baseline was only 6 or 7. Most donors were white British and more were female, and clonal diversity was possibly underestimated. In all cases, repertoires were sampled only after the peak T cell response. Mapped onto spike, vaccine-associated CD4 TCRs spanned it and were dominant at 160-218 and 743-854.

Sequencing used peripheral blood, obtained on day 0 of AZD1222 vaccination. The genes are TRBV6-6 and TRBJ1-5; weak D call: TRBD1 (6 bases). The clonotype was recovered from an adult in good health. The CDR3 DNA follows: TGTGCCAGCAGCCAGGCGGGGGGGCAAGGACAGCCCCAGCATTTT. Residues: CASSQAGGQGQPQHF.